This T cell receptor (beta chain) was sequenced in a study of cytomegalovirus exposure and HLA in healthy donors. Study information: Falling in the Caucasian-associated ancestry cluster were less than 85% of about 400 genotyped donors. Whole-study findings and limits: Reports showed the classifier diagnosing cytomegalovirus status with high specificity and sensitivity. Investigators reported approximately 170 TCR beta chains as tied to cytomegalovirus.

The PCR ran on 60 Vbeta and 13 Jbeta primers. Sequenced by immunoSEQ multiplex PCR; TCRdb stores in-frame clones only, minus some. This sample has 140,000 to 150,000 clones, with 60% to 85% found just once. Healthy bone marrow donors formed the donor group. Points on this clone: The antigen is unknown.

Per the germline V gene, CDR1 is SQVTM and CDR2 is ANQGSEA. The CDR3 contains 12 residues. Between the trimmed V and J ends, which lost 7 bases and 3 bases, there was a span of 13 bases. Sequenced material: PBMCs. The source is a woman aged 40 to 50 in good health and CMV-seropositive. This chain joins TRBV29-1 and TRBJ2-7, with D possibly TRBD1 on 5 matching bases. The CDR3 sequence is CSAASGNYEQYF. Written as DNA, the CDR3 is TGCAGCGCTGCTTCAGGGAACTACGAGCAGTACTTC.